This T cell receptor beta chain derives from a study of Tregs in tolerant kidney transplant recipients. Assay used: immunoSEQ multiplex PCR; TCRdb lists only in-frame clones, some missing. This table has 65,000 to 85,000 clones, roughly 90% appearing once. V lost 1 base and J 4 bases, leaving 7 bases between the germline ends. Germline CDR1 reads GTSNPN; CDR2 reads SVGIG (reference sequence). The CDR3 length is 12 residues. The nonmyeloablative bone marrow transplants came from related graft donors, with transient mixed chimerism. The sequences come from CD4+ T cells from blood (PBMCs), collected 24 months after the transplant. The V and J genes are TRBV30 and TRBJ1-2; possibly TRBD1 for D (5 bases). This clonotype was obtained from a human patient who received a combined kidney and bone marrow transplant. Some T cells may be supplied by the graft donor. CDR3 region: CAWSAGLYGYTF. DNA for the CDR3: TGTGCCTGGAGTGCAGGGCTCTATGGCTACACCTTC.